What follows describes a single T cell receptor (beta chain). This sample was taken from a study of T cell repertoires in ileal Crohn's disease. CDR1 and CDR2 from the germline V gene are MNHNY and SVGAGI (reference sequence). This CDR3 is built from 14 residues. Trimming removed 0 bases from V and 7 bases from J, with 13 bases in between. TCRdb's table, derived via immunoSEQ multiplex PCR, lists solely in-frame clones and lacks some. The top ten hold around 20% of the sample, which has 12,000 to 15,000 clones, around four fifths seen once. The specimen was ileal tissue. The V and J genes are TRBV6-6 and TRBJ2-7; D may be TRBD2 (5 bases). This receptor was obtained from an adult with Crohn's disease. The CDR3 here is CASSYSRGSKEQYF. In DNA form, the CDR3 reads TGTGCCAGCAGTTACTCGCGAGGGTCGAAGGAGCAGTACTTC.